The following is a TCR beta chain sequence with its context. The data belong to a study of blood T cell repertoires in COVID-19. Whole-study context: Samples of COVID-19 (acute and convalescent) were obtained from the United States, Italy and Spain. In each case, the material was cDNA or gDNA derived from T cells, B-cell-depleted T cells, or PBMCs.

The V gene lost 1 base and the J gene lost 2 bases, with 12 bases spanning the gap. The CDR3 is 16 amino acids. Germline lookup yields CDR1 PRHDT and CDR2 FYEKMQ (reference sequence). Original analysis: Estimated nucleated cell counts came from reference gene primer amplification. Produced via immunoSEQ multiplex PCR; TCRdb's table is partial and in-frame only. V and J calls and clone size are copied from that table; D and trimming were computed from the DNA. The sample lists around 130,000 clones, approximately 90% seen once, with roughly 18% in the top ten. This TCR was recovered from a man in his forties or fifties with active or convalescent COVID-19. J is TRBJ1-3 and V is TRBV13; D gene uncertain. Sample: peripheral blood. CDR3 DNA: TGTGCCAGCAGCTTAGATCAACCAGCGGCTGGAAACACCATATATTTT. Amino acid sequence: CASSLDQPAAGNTIYF.